This T cell receptor (beta chain) was obtained from a study of T cells in Graves' hyperthyroidism and ophthalmopathy. Diagnosis rested on symptoms, serum thyroxine and TRAb, thyroid ultrasound, and orbital computed tomography. V lost 7 bases and J lost 1; bases outside the gene matches: 5. The CDR3 spans 15 residues. Germline CDR1 MGHDK, CDR2 SYGVNS. Comment on this clonotype: The target antigen is unknown.

Researchers amplified the TCR beta CDR3 regions from RNA transcripts. HTBI primers drove first-round RT-PCR of the TCR CDR3. TCRdb passed the multiplex PCR reads through MiXCR, listing each CDR3 protein once. Of 550,000 to 700,000 distinct CDR3 sequences in the sample, around 46% were seen once. The study's findings and limits: Most expanded thyroid clonotypes above 0.001 recurred in blood.

The origin of this receptor is an adult woman with Graves' disease, either hyperthyroidism or ophthalmopathy (not recorded which). V usage is TRBV25-1 and J usage is TRBJ2-2; 8 bases fit TRBD1. Sequencing used peripheral blood or thyroid tissue (not recorded which). CDR3 sequence: CASKGQGENTGELFF. The CDR3 coding sequence is TGTGCCAGCAAAGGACAGGGAGAGAACACCGGGGAGCTGTTTTTT.